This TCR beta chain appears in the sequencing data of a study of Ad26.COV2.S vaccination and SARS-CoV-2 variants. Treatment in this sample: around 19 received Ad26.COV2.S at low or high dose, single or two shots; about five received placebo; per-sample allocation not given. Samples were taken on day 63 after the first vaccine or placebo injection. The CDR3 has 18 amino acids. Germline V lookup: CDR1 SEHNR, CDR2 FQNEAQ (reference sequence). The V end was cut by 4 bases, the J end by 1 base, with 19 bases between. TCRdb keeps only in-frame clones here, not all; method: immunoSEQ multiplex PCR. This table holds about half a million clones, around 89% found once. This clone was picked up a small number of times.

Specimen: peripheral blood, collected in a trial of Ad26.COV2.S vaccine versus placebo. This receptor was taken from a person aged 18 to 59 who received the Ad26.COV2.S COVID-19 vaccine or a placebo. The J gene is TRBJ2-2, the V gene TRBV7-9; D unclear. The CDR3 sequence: CASSWGQVSGENTGELFF. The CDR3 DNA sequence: TGTGCCAGCAGCTGGGGTCAGGTTTCTGGGGAGAACACCGGGGAGCTGTTTTTT.